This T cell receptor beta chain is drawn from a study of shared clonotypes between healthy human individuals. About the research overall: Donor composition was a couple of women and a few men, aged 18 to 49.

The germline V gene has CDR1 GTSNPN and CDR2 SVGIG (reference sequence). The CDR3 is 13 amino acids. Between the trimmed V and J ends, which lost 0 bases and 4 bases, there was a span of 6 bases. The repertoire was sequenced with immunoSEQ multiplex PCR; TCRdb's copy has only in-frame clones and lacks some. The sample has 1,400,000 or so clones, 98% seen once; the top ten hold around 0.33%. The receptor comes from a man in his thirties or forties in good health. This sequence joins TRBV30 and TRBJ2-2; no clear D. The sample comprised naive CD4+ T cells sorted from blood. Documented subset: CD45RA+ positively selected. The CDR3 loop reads CAWSVFGTGELFF. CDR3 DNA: TGTGCCTGGAGTGTATTTGGCACCGGGGAGCTGTTTTTT.